This T cell receptor (beta chain) stems from a study of T cell changes during pregnancy in multiple sclerosis. Some clones are missing from TCRdb's copy, which holds only in-frame ones; the method was immunoSEQ multiplex PCR. The sample records about 80,000 clones, roughly nine tenths being singletons. CDR3 length equals 16 residues. From germline, CDR1 is KGHSH and CDR2 LQKENI. The V gene end was trimmed by 3 bases and the J gene end by 2 bases; junction bases not matched to a gene: 2. Here the sequenced sample was peripheral blood, taken before pregnancy. The J gene is TRBJ2-1, the V gene TRBV18; 12 nucleotides match TRBD2. The clonotype comes from a female donor with multiple sclerosis, enrolled in a pregnancy study. The CDR3 loop reads CASSPLAGGPYNEQFF. The CDR3 bases are TGTGCCAGCTCACCTCTAGCGGGAGGGCCCTACAATGAGCAGTTCTTC.